A single sample is the source of the 26 T cell receptor beta chains below, sequenced in a study of blood T cell repertoires in COVID-19. The repertoire was sequenced with immunoSEQ multiplex PCR; TCRdb's copy has only in-frame clones and lacks some. The sample has a few hundred thousand clones, about nine tenths seen once. Sequenced sample: PBMCs or T cells enriched from blood (not recorded which). The source of these receptors is a woman aged 50 to 60 in a cohort exposed to, infected with or recovered from COVID-19 (not recorded which).

The rearrangement joins TRBV27 to TRBJ1-2, with 7 nucleotides matching TRBD1. Trimming took 6 bases from V and 7 from J; bases not matched to a gene: 8. This CDR3 is built from 13 residues. Germline V gene sequence: CDR1 MNHEY, CDR2 SMNVEV (reference sequence). The CDR3 DNA sequence: TGTGCCAGCAGACACGGGACAGTTGCTGGCTACACCTTC. As protein: CASRHGTVAGYTF.

This CDR3 reads CASTRERGFYEQYF. The CDR3 DNA is TGTGCCAGCACCAGAGAGCGGGGATTCTACGAGCAGTACTTC. The chain joins TRBV6-6 to TRBJ2-7; 7 nucleotides match TRBD2. Germline-derived CDR1 and CDR2 are MNHNY and SVGAGI (reference sequence). There are 14 residues in the CDR3. V shed 7 bases and J 3 bases; nucleotides not matched to a gene: 9.

For the CDR3, the DNA is TGTGCCTGGAGTAGTCAAGGAGGGGAGCACTATGGCTACACCTTC. It specifies CAWSSQGGEHYGYTF. V usage is TRBV30 and J usage is TRBJ1-2; possible D gene TRBD1, 5 bases. Trimming cost V 2 bases and J 3 bases, with 16 bases left between them. Germline loops: CDR1 GTSNPN, CDR2 SVGIG (reference sequence). CDR3 size: 15 residues. The entire variable domain, with the rest obtained from reference TRBV30 and TRBJ1-2, is as follows: SQTIHQWPATLVQPVGSPLSLECTVEGTSNPNLYWYRQAAGRGLQLLFYSVGIGQISSEVPQNLSASRPQDRQFILSSKKLLLSDSGFYLCAWSSQGGEHYGYTFGSGTRLTVV.

V is TRBV5-1 and J is TRBJ2-6; D perhaps matches TRBD1 (5 bases). The CDR3 contains 16 residues. V was pared by 0 bases and J by 3 bases, with 10 bases between. Germline CDR1 is SGHRS and CDR2 is YFSETQ. In nucleotides, the CDR3 is TGCGCCAGCAGCTTGGCAGGGTTTGGTGGGGCCAACGTCCTGACTTTC. Translation: CASSLAGFGGANVLTF. Variable domain in full (rest from reference TRBV5-1 and TRBJ2-6): KAGVTQTPRYLIKTRGQQVTLSCSPISGHRSVSWYQQTPGQGLQFLFEYFSETQRNKGNFPGRFSGRQFSNSRSEMNVSTLELGDSALYLCASSLAGFGGANVLTFGAGSRLTVL.

This clone was seen once. The V and J genes are TRBV3-1 (or the pseudogene TRBV3-2) and TRBJ1-6, with D perhaps matching TRBD1 (6 bases). The V gene's germline CDR1 is LGHDT and CDR2 YNNKEL (reference sequence). The V end was cut by 4 bases, the J end by 9 bases, with 16 bases between. CDR3 size: 15 residues. Here the CDR3 reads CASSRNPTGTSPLHF. The CDR3 DNA sequence: TGTGCCAGCAGCCGAAACCCTACAGGGACTTCACCCCTCCACTTT.

This clone was detected only a few times. Additional DNA sequences in this sample encode the identical CDR3. The genes are TRBV7-9 and TRBJ2-1; 9 bases match TRBD2. Germline CDR1 reads SEHNR; CDR2 reads FQNEAQ (reference sequence). CDR3 length: 15 residues. After removal of 0 bases from V and 10 bases from J, the junction contained 7 bases not matched to a gene. The chain's CDR3 is CASSLAGGGGEEQFF. The CDR3 DNA reads TGTGCCAGCAGCTTAGCAGGCGGGGGGGGTGAAGAGCAGTTCTTC.

The chain uses TRBV5-1 and TRBJ1-1, with D maybe TRBD1 (5 bases). CDR3 length equals 16 residues. V was cut by 3 bases and J by 10 bases, with 25 bases left in between. The V gene's germline CDR1 is SGHRS and CDR2 YFSETQ. The CDR3 here is CASSSPTGGGGTGAFF. CDR3 sequence (DNA): TGCGCCAGCAGCTCCCCGACGGGCGGCGGGGGGACGGGAGCTTTCTTT.

This clone was seen only once. The V call is TRBV28, the J call TRBJ2-6; 7 bases line up with TRBD1. The CDR3 is made up of 18 amino acids. V shed 4 bases and J 1 base; nucleotides not matched to a gene: 10. Germline V gene sequence: CDR1 MDHEN, CDR2 SYDVKM. CDR3 residues: CASSSWTGYLSGANVLTF. In nucleotides, the CDR3 is TGTGCCAGCAGTTCCTGGACAGGATACTTATCTGGGGCCAACGTCCTGACTTTC.

The chain's CDR3 is CASRIEGEFSPLHF. CDR3 in DNA: TGTGCCAGCAGGATTGAGGGCGAATTTTCTCCCCTCCACTTT. The V gene is TRBV2, the J gene TRBJ1-6; D unresolved. The CDR3 sequence is 14 residues long. Germline-derived CDR1 and CDR2 are SNHLY and FYNNEI. Trimming took 6 bases from V and 13 from J, leaving 19 bases between them.

V gene TRBV6-5 combines with J gene TRBJ1-2, with D perhaps matching TRBD1 (5 bases). Germline V gene lookup returns CDR1 MNHEY and CDR2 SVGAGI. The CDR3 totals 10 residues. V was trimmed by 8 bases and J by 7 bases, leaving 8 bases between them. CDR3 DNA: TGTGCCAGCGGACAAGGTGGCTACACCTTC. Translated, it gives CASGQGGYTF.

The chain employs TRBV10-3 and TRBJ1-4; D remains ambiguous. Germline loops: CDR1 ENHRY, CDR2 SYGVKD. Trimming stripped 0 bases from V and 3 bases from J, with 14 bases between. The CDR3 covers 17 residues. Here the CDR3 DNA reads TGTGCCATCAGTGAGTCGTTCCAGGTTCGGTCTAATGAAAAACTGTTTTTT. Its protein is CAISESFQVRSNEKLFF.

The CDR3 DNA follows: TGTGCCAGTACCACAGGGGGTGGTGAGGCTTTCTTT. Amino acids: CASTTGGGEAFF. V usage is TRBV7-9 and J usage is TRBJ1-1; 8 nucleotides line up with TRBD1. The CDR3 extends over 12 amino acids. V trimming: 9 bases; J trimming: 11 bases; junction bases outside the gene matches: 11. Looked up from germline, CDR1 is SEHNR and CDR2 is FQNEAQ (reference sequence).

This clone was seen only once. This rearrangement joins TRBV7-2 to TRBJ2-3, with 10 bases lining up with TRBD1. In germline, CDR1 is SGHTA, CDR2 FQGNSA. J was trimmed by 3 bases and V by 5 bases; bases with no gene match: 2. This CDR3 comprises 14 residues. The CDR3 loop is CASSRDRGTDTQYF. The CDR3 region has the DNA TGTGCCAGCAGCAGGGACAGGGGAACAGATACGCAGTATTTT. The entire variable domain, with the rest obtained from reference TRBV7-2 and TRBJ2-3, is as follows: GAGVSQSPSNKVTEKGKDVELRCDPISGHTALYWYRQSLGQGLEFLIYFQGNSAPDKSGLPSDRFSAERTGGSVSTLTIQRTQQEDSAVYLCASSRDRGTDTQYFGPGTRLTVL.

This chain joins TRBV5-4 and TRBJ1-3, with D maybe TRBD1 (6 bases). Trimming shortened V by 4 bases and J by 4 bases, and 15 bases separated the two germline ends. The CDR3 runs 15 residues. In germline, CDR1 is SGHNT, CDR2 YYREEE (reference sequence). In nucleotides, the CDR3 is TGTGCCAGCAGCCACCCACAGGGTGCGGGAAACACCATATATTTT. This encodes CASSHPQGAGNTIYF. Full variable domain (remainder filled in from reference TRBV5-4 and TRBJ1-3): ETGVTQSPTHLIKTRGQQVTLRCSSQSGHNTVSWYQQALGQGPQFIFQYYREEENGRGNFPPRFSGLQFPNYSSELNVNALELDDSALYLCASSHPQGAGNTIYFGEGSWLTVV.

The chain uses TRBV6-2 or TRBV6-3 and TRBJ1-2; 8 nucleotides line up with TRBD1. CDR3 length: 16 amino acids. Germline V gene lookup returns CDR1 MNHEY and CDR2 SVGEGT. Losses at the gene ends were 5 bases for V and 2 bases for J; bases not matched to a gene: 10. The CDR3 region is CASSQPGQVGNYGYTF. The CDR3, as DNA: TGTGCCAGCAGTCAACCGGGACAGGTCGGGAACTATGGCTACACCTTC.

The J gene is TRBJ1-2, the V gene TRBV12-3 or TRBV12-4, with no clear D. The CDR3 is 13 residues long. V dropped 8 bases and J dropped 3 bases, with 13 bases sitting between them. CDR3 coding DNA: TGTGCCAGCGGTAAGAATGCGGACTATGGCTACACCTTC. This translates into CASGKNADYGYTF.

The rearrangement uses TRBV5-5 and TRBJ1-2; no firm D call. The CDR3 runs 15 residues. Germline CDR1 reads SGHKS; CDR2 reads YYEKEE (reference sequence). Trimming took off 4 bases at V and 2 bases at J, with 15 bases between the two ends. CDR3 amino acids: CASSQDTTSNYGYTF. CDR3 sequence (DNA): TGTGCCAGCAGCCAAGACACGACAAGCAACTATGGCTACACCTTC.

The chain employs TRBV6-5 and TRBJ1-5; D not resolved. The CDR3 has 15 residues. V lost 6 bases, J lost 3 bases, and 15 bases lay in between. Per the germline V gene, CDR1 is MNHEY and CDR2 is SVGAGI. The CDR3 loop reads CASRRTPGNNQPQHF. DNA for the CDR3: TGTGCCAGCAGGCGAACCCCCGGGAACAATCAGCCCCAGCATTTT.

The rearrangement joins TRBV19 to TRBJ1-2; 8 bases match TRBD1. The trim removed 7 bases at V and 4 bases at J, leaving 11 bases unmatched. Germline V gene lookup returns CDR1 LNHDA and CDR2 SQIVND (reference sequence). The CDR3 spans 15 residues. Here the CDR3 reads CASKTGQASSYGYTF. For the CDR3, the DNA is TGTGCCAGTAAAACGGGACAGGCCTCATCCTATGGCTACACCTTC. Based on the CDR3 plus reference TRBV19 and TRBJ1-2, the full variable domain is DGGITQSPKYLFRKEGQNVTLSCEQNLNHDAMYWYRQDPGQGLRLIYYSQIVNDFQKGDIAEGYSVSREKKESFPLTVTSAQKNPTAFYLCASKTGQASSYGYTFGSGTRLTVV.

The genes are TRBV30 and TRBJ1-6, with TRBD1 matching 8 bases. J lost 6 bases, V lost 0 bases, and 4 bases had no gene match. Germline lookup yields CDR1 GTSNPN and CDR2 SVGIG (reference sequence). This CDR3 has 15 residues. DNA of the CDR3: TGTGCCTGGAGTGTCTTAGGACAGGGTAATTCACCCCTCCACTTT. Protein: CAWSVLGQGNSPLHF. Full variable domain (rest looked up from reference TRBV30 and TRBJ1-6): SQTIHQWPATLVQPVGSPLSLECTVEGTSNPNLYWYRQAAGRGLQLLFYSVGIGQISSEVPQNLSASRPQDRQFILSSKKLLLSDSGFYLCAWSVLGQGNSPLHFGNGTRLTVT.

The rearrangement uses TRBV7-2 and TRBJ2-3; 8 nucleotides align to TRBD2. Germline values: CDR1 SGHTA, CDR2 FQGNSA. The V gene end was trimmed by 4 bases and the J gene end by 1 base; junction bases not matched to a gene: 7. This CDR3 spans 16 amino acids. The CDR3 DNA sequence: TGTGCCAGCAGCTCTCGGGGTAGCGGGGGCACAGATACGCAGTATTTT. Translation: CASSSRGSGGTDTQYF.

This clone counts as medium-sized (0.01 to 0.1%). The chain carries TRBV5-4 and TRBJ2-5, with a tentative D call TRBD2 (5 bases). Germline V CDR1 and CDR2: SGHNT, YYREEE (reference sequence). There are 16 residues in the CDR3. V was shortened by 0 bases and J by 2 bases, with 14 bases between the two germline ends. The CDR3 DNA sequence: TGTGCCAGCAGCTTGGATGGCGGAGGCTGGCAAGAGACCCAGTACTTC. Translating gives CASSLDGGGWQETQYF.

This chain uses TRBV7-3 with TRBJ1-1, with D hard to call. CDR1 is SGHTA, CDR2 FQGTGA, per germline. The ends were cut back, 0 bases at V and 3 bases at J, with 11 bases in the middle. This CDR3 region has 15 residues. The CDR3 bases are TGTGCCAGCAGCTTAACTGCGACACACCACACTGAAGCTTTCTTT. It yields the protein CASSLTATHHTEAFF.

This sequence joins TRBV18 and TRBJ1-1, with TRBD1 identical over 7 bases. The CDR3 extends over 14 amino acids. Germline CDR1 is KGHSH and CDR2 is LQKENI. The V and J ends lost 6 bases and 2 bases, in that order; junction bases with no gene match: 6. This chain's CDR3 is CASSLTGSNTEAFF. CDR3 sequence (DNA): TGTGCCAGCTCGTTGACAGGGTCTAACACTGAAGCTTTCTTT.

The CDR3, as DNA: TGTGCCAGCAGCCCTGACAGGGCAGACTACAATGAGCAGTTCTTC. It translates to CASSPDRADYNEQFF. V and J are TRBV7-3 and TRBJ2-1; TRBD1 agrees at 7 bases. V lost 5 bases and J lost 3; bases outside the gene matches: 7. Germline assignment: CDR1 SGHTA and CDR2 FQGTGA. This CDR3 region has 15 residues. Using reference TRBV7-3 and TRBJ2-1 for the parts outside the CDR3, the full variable domain is GAGVSQTPSNKVTEKGKYVELRCDPISGHTALYWYRQSLGQGPEFLIYFQGTGAADDSGLPNDRFFAVRPEGSVSTLKIQRTERGDSAVYLCASSPDRADYNEQFFGPGTRLTVL.

CDR3 loop: CASSSTRQGPNTGELFF. CDR3 in DNA: TGTGCCAGCAGCTCGACCCGACAGGGACCGAACACCGGGGAGCTGTTTTTT. The gene calls are TRBV7-8 and TRBJ2-2; 7 bases fit TRBD1. The trim removed 4 bases at V and 0 bases at J, leaving 8 bases unmatched. The CDR3 spans 17 residues. Germline CDR1 SGHVS, CDR2 FQNEAQ.